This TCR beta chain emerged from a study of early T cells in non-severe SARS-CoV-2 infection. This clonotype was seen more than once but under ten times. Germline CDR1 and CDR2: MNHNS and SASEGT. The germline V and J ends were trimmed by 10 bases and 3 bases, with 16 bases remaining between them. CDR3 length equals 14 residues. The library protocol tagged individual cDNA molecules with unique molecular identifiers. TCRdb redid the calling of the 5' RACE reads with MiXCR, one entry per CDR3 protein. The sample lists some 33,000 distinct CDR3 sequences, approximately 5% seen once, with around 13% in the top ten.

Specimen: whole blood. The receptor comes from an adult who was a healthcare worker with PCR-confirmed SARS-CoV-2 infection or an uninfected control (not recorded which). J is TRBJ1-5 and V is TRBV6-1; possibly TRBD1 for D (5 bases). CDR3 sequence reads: CAISLGASNQPQHF. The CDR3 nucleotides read TGTGCCATCTCCCTTGGGGCCTCCAATCAGCCCCAGCATTTT.